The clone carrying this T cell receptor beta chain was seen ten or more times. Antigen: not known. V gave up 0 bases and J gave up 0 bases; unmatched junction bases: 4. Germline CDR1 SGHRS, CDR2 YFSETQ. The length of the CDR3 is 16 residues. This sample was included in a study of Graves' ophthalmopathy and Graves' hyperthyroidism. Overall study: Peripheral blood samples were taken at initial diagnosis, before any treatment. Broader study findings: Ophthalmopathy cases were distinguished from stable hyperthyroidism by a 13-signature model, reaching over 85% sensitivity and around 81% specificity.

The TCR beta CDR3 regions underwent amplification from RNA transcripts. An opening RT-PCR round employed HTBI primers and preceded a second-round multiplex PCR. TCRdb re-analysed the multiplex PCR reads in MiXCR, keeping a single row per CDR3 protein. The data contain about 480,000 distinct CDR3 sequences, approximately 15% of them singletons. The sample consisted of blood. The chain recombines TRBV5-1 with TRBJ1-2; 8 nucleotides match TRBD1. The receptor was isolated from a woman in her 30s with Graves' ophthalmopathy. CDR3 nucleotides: TGCGCCAGCAGCTTGGCCGGGGACAGGACTAACTATGGCTACACCTTC. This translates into CASSLAGDRTNYGYTF. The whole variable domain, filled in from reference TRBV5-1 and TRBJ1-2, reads KAGVTQTPRYLIKTRGQQVTLSCSPISGHRSVSWYQQTPGQGLQFLFEYFSETQRNKGNFPGRFSGRQFSNSRSEMNVSTLELGDSALYLCASSLAGDRTNYGYTFGSGTRLTVV.